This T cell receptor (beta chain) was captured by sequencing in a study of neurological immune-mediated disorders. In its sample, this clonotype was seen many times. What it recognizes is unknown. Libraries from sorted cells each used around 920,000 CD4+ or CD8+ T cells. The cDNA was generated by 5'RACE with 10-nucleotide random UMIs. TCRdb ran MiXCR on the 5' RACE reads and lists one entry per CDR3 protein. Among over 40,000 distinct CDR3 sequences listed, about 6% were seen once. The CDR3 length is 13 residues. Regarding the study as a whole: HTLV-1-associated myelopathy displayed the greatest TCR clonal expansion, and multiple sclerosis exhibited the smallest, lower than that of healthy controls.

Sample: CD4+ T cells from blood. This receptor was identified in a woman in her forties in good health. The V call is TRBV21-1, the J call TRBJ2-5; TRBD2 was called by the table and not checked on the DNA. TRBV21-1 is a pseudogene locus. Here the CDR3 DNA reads TGTGCCAGCTTCGTAGCCGCGGGGGAGACCCAGTACTTC. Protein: CASFVAAGETQYF.